The 32 T cell receptor beta chains presented below share a single source sample, sequenced in a study of T cell responses to AZD1222 COVID-19 vaccine. Clones were read by immunoSEQ multiplex PCR, and TCRdb kept only the in-frame ones, dropping some. The table has 150,000 to 200,000 clones, just over 90% seen once. The sequenced sample was peripheral blood, obtained on day 0 of AZD1222 vaccination. These receptors originate from an adult in good health.

The chain is built from TRBV5-4 and TRBJ1-1, with D maybe TRBD1 (5 bases). Germline CDR1 SGHNT, CDR2 YYREEE (reference sequence). Trimming removed 4 bases from V and 3 bases from J, with 13 bases in between. The CDR3 extends over 14 amino acids. The CDR3 here is CASSPPGPDTEAFF. The CDR3 bases are TGTGCCAGCAGCCCGCCGGGGCCGGACACTGAAGCTTTCTTT.

The CDR3 sequence: CASSDVGSTDTQYF. The CDR3 DNA is TGTGCCAGCAGTGATGTGGGGAGCACAGATACGCAGTATTTT. This chain joins TRBV2 and TRBJ2-3; D gene ambiguous. CDR3 length equals 14 residues. V lost 3 bases, J lost 0 bases, and 7 bases lay in between. Germline CDR1 and CDR2: SNHLY and FYNNEI.

The chain joins TRBV5-1 to TRBJ1-3; D possibly corresponds to TRBD1 (5 bases). CDR1 and CDR2 (germline): SGHRS, YFSETQ. This CDR3 contains 16 residues. V lost 3 bases, J lost 0 bases, and 13 bases lay in between. In nucleotides, the CDR3 is TGCGCCAGCAGCTCGGGGACGGCTAGCTCTGGAAACACCATATATTTT. It yields the protein CASSSGTASSGNTIYF.

The chain joins TRBV19 to TRBJ1-6; 7 positions agree with TRBD1. CDR1 and CDR2 from the germline V gene are LNHDA and SQIVND (reference sequence). The junction had 10 bases not matched to a gene; V was cut back by 6 bases and J by 8 bases. This CDR3 is 15 amino acids long. CDR3 DNA: TGTGCCAGTAGCACGGGATTGACAGGGTATTCACCCCTCCACTTT. It is translated as CASSTGLTGYSPLHF.

The chain combines TRBV6-1 with TRBJ1-1; D is ambiguous. In germline, CDR1 is MNHNS, CDR2 SASEGT. CDR3 length: 13 residues. Trimming removed 3 bases at V and 7 bases at J, with 12 bases between. CDR3 region: CASSDPYSFEAFF. Written as DNA, the CDR3 is TGTGCCAGCAGTGACCCCTACTCTTTTGAAGCTTTCTTT.

The chain combines TRBV5-6 with TRBJ2-7; 7 nucleotides match TRBD1. The CDR3 is 16 residues long. Per the germline V gene, CDR1 is SGHDT and CDR2 is YYEEEE. Unmatched junction bases numbered 11, after V lost 3 bases and J lost 2 bases. The CDR3 sequence: CASSSKAKGAAYEQYF. CDR3 in DNA: TGTGCCAGCAGCTCCAAGGCCAAGGGGGCCGCCTACGAGCAGTACTTC.

This clone was counted once. The genes are TRBV6-5 and TRBJ1-6; 7 nucleotides line up with TRBD1. Germline CDR1 is MNHEY and CDR2 is SVGAGI. The CDR3 contains 14 residues. V shed 5 bases and J 15 bases; nucleotides not matched to a gene: 13. The CDR3 DNA is TGTGCCAGCAGTCAATCCGGGGACAGTAATCTCCTCCACTTT. This sequence encodes CASSQSGDSNLLHF.

The chain couples TRBV6-5 to TRBJ2-7, with D possibly TRBD2 on 5 matching bases. V dropped 5 bases and J dropped 3 bases, with 17 bases sitting between them. The CDR3 totals 15 residues. From germline, CDR1 is MNHEY and CDR2 SVGAGI. CDR3 DNA: TGTGCCAGCAGTCCCTCCCTTGACTACAACTACGAGCAGTACTTC. Its protein is CASSPSLDYNYEQYF.

In this sample, this clone turned up once. The rearrangement links TRBV10-3 to TRBJ2-7, with 8 bases that match TRBD1. The germline V gene has CDR1 ENHRY and CDR2 SYGVKD. The CDR3 contains 16 residues. The ends lost 3 bases at V and 5 bases at J; junction bases unmatched: 12. The CDR3 reads CAISEGWSDRADEQYF. The CDR3 bases are TGTGCCATCAGTGAAGGATGGTCGGACAGGGCGGACGAGCAGTACTTC.

The V and J genes are TRBV18 and TRBJ1-2; the match to TRBD1 covers 7 bases. The germline gives CDR1 KGHSH, CDR2 LQKENI. The CDR3 spans 16 residues. V lost 3 bases, J lost 4 bases, and 11 bases stayed unmatched. The CDR3 sequence: CASSPVTGEWGYGYTF. Here the CDR3 DNA reads TGTGCCAGCTCACCTGTTACAGGGGAGTGGGGCTATGGCTACACCTTC.

This rearrangement joins TRBV13 to TRBJ2-7; D unclear. Trimming cost V 4 bases and J 0 bases, with 13 bases left between them. Germline V gives CDR1 PRHDT, CDR2 FYEKMQ (reference sequence). The CDR3 runs 15 residues. CDR3 nucleotides: TGTGCCAGCAGCTCTCAAAGTCCTCTCTCCTACGAGCAGTACTTC. Amino acid sequence: CASSSQSPLSYEQYF.

This clone appeared once. The V gene is TRBV27, the J gene TRBJ1-1; D may be TRBD1 (6 bases). The V end was cut by 2 bases, the J end by 5 bases, with 15 bases between. The CDR3 covers 15 residues. The V gene's germline CDR1 is MNHEY and CDR2 SMNVEV (reference sequence). CDR3 loop: CASSLHGGRRTEAFF. In nucleotides, the CDR3 is TGTGCCAGCAGTTTACATGGGGGGCGGAGAACTGAAGCTTTCTTT.

The chain uses TRBV5-5 and TRBJ2-1; D may match TRBD1 or TRBD2 (5 bases each). The V gene lost 0 bases and the J gene lost 15 bases, with 22 bases spanning the gap. Germline V gives CDR1 SGHKS, CDR2 YYEKEE (reference sequence). The CDR3 length is 15 residues. CDR3 sequence (DNA): TGTGCCAGCAGCTTGGTGCGAGGGGAGAGCATGGTGGGGTTCTTC. Translated, it gives CASSLVRGESMVGFF.

The chain joins TRBV4-2 to TRBJ1-1, with TRBD1 identical over 9 bases. The CDR3 sequence is 16 residues long. Germline V gives CDR1 LGHNA, CDR2 YNFKEQ. V shed 5 bases and J 8 bases; nucleotides not matched to a gene: 15. The CDR3 region is CASSATDRGAMGEAFF. As DNA, the CDR3 is TGTGCCAGCAGCGCCACGGACAGGGGAGCGATGGGGGAAGCTTTCTTT.

The genes are TRBV3-1 (or the pseudogene TRBV3-2) and TRBJ2-1; D remains ambiguous. V lost 5 bases, J lost 3 bases, and 11 bases lay in between. Germline V lookup: CDR1 LGHDT, CDR2 YNNKEL (reference sequence). This CDR3 is 14 amino acids long. The DNA for the CDR3 is TGTGCCAGCAGCTTAGACGGGCACTACAATGAGCAGTTCTTC. It encodes CASSLDGHYNEQFF.

The chain employs TRBV6-6 and TRBJ1-5; D remains ambiguous. Trimming took 10 bases from V and 4 from J, leaving 11 bases between them. There are 12 residues in the CDR3. Germline CDR1 MNHNY, CDR2 SVGAGI (reference sequence). The chain's CDR3 is CATQTGNQPQHF. Here the CDR3 DNA reads TGTGCCACCCAGACGGGTAATCAGCCCCAGCATTTT.

The chain uses TRBV6-6 and TRBJ2-7, with D perhaps being TRBD1 or TRBD2 (5 bases each). Germline values: CDR1 MNHNY, CDR2 SVGAGI (reference sequence). The V end was cut by 2 bases, the J end by 3 bases, with 11 bases between. This CDR3 contains 14 residues. CDR3 nucleotide sequence: TGTGCCAGCAGTTACGCGAGGGACGGCTACGAGCAGTACTTC. This sequence encodes CASSYARDGYEQYF.

The CDR3, as DNA: TGTGCCAGCAGCTTATCGGGACCATGGGCCGGGGAGCTGTTTTTT. Encoded protein: CASSLSGPWAGELFF. The genes are TRBV11-2 and TRBJ2-2; D could derive from TRBD1 or TRBD2 (5 bases each). V gave up 2 bases and J gave up 6 bases, with 13 bases separating them. The CDR3 extends over 15 amino acids. CDR1 and CDR2 (germline): SGHAT, FQNNGV.

The chain is built from TRBV18 and TRBJ1-3, with 9 bases matching TRBD1. V trimming: 2 bases; J trimming: 0 bases; junction bases outside the gene matches: 2. The CDR3 is 16 amino acids. From germline, CDR1 is KGHSH and CDR2 LQKENI. CDR3 in amino acids: CASSPGQGSSGNTIYF. CDR3 coding DNA: TGTGCCAGCTCACCAGGACAGGGGAGCTCTGGAAACACCATATATTTT.

This clone was recorded at least ten times. The rearrangement joins TRBV6-5 to TRBJ2-7; a weak D match, TRBD1 (5 bases). The germline V and J ends were trimmed by 5 bases and 2 bases, with 10 bases remaining between them. This CDR3 has 13 amino acids. From germline, CDR1 is MNHEY and CDR2 SVGAGI. CDR3 amino acids: CASSTAGTYEQYF. CDR3 nucleotides: TGTGCCAGCAGTACGGCAGGGACCTACGAGCAGTACTTC.

This clone has more than one count but fewer than ten. V usage is TRBV7-3 and J usage is TRBJ1-1; TRBD1 might be the D (5 bases). The germline gives CDR1 SGHTA, CDR2 FQGTGA. CDR3 length equals 15 residues. V lost 5 bases to trimming and J lost 10 bases, with 23 bases between them. The CDR3 coding sequence is TGTGCCAGCAGCCTCACCCACCGGGCTCAGGGTTTAGCTTTCTTT. Its translation is CASSLTHRAQGLAFF.

The chain has TRBV9 and TRBJ2-1; 8 bases are shared with TRBD2. Germline V lookup: CDR1 SGDLS, CDR2 YYNGEE. Trimming took 4 bases from V and 0 from J; bases not matched to a gene: 6. CDR3 length equals 16 residues. The CDR3 DNA reads as TGTGCCAGCAGCCCCTCACGGGGGGGCTCCTACAATGAGCAGTTCTTC. This encodes CASSPSRGGSYNEQFF.

The V call is TRBV2, the J call TRBJ1-5; 7 bases line up with TRBD1. The CDR3 is 17 residues long. From germline, CDR1 is SNHLY and CDR2 FYNNEI. The V segment lost 6 bases and the J segment 0 bases; nucleotides outside the gene matches: 11. The CDR3 region has the DNA TGTGCCAGCAGAACCGGGACAGAGGGATATAGCAATCAGCCCCAGCATTTT. The encoded protein is CASRTGTEGYSNQPQHF.

This chain links TRBV27 with TRBJ2-2, with D perhaps matching TRBD1 (5 bases). CDR1 MNHEY and CDR2 SMNVEV come from the germline V gene (reference sequence). The CDR3 is 14 amino acids. The V end was cut by 6 bases, the J end by 0 bases, with 8 bases between. CDR3 DNA sequence: TGTGCCAGCAGATTGACAGCGAACACCGGGGAGCTGTTTTTT. Protein product: CASRLTANTGELFF.

This chain joins TRBV7-8 and TRBJ2-7, with 12 bases matching TRBD1. The CDR3 is 16 residues long. Germline V lookup: CDR1 SGHVS, CDR2 FQNEAQ. V gave up 2 bases and J gave up 4 bases; unmatched junction bases: 6. The DNA for the CDR3 is TGTGCCAGCAGCTTAACGGGACAGGGGGCCAATTACGAGCAGTACTTC. This translates into CASSLTGQGANYEQYF.

The J gene is TRBJ1-1, the V gene TRBV9, with a tentative D call TRBD1 (5 bases). V shed 3 bases and J shed 4 bases, with 10 bases lying between them. CDR1 is SGDLS and CDR2 is YYNGEE in the germline V gene. The length of the CDR3 is 13 residues. CDR3 coding DNA: TGTGCCAGCAGCGAGGGGCCGAGCACTGAAGCTTTCTTT. This gives the protein CASSEGPSTEAFF.

This clone appeared a single time. The CDR3 DNA follows: TGTGCCAGCAGGCGGGACAGGGTCAACACTGAAGCTTTCTTT. This encodes CASRRDRVNTEAFF. This chain connects TRBV5-6 to TRBJ1-1; 9 bases map to TRBD1. Germline CDR1 reads SGHDT; CDR2 reads YYEEEE. J was trimmed by 2 bases and V by 5 bases; bases with no gene match: 4. The CDR3 runs to 14 residues.

CDR3 sequence reads: CASSNGGRLTGELFF. The CDR3 coding sequence is TGTGCCAGTAGTAACGGAGGGCGGCTCACCGGGGAGCTGTTTTTT. V gene TRBV19 combines with J gene TRBJ2-2, with D possibly matching TRBD2 (6 bases). Germline loops: CDR1 LNHDA, CDR2 SQIVND (reference sequence). CDR3 length: 15 amino acids. The V end lost 4 bases, the J end lost 4 bases, and 13 bases lay between the germline ends.

This chain connects TRBV4-3 to TRBJ2-5; maybe TRBD2 (5 bases). In germline, CDR1 is LGHNA, CDR2 YSLEER. Trimming removed 0 bases from V and 4 bases from J, with 12 bases in between. CDR3 size: 15 residues. The CDR3 region has the DNA TGCGCCAGCAGCCAAGACCCCGGACTGGTAGAGACCCAGTACTTC. Amino acids: CASSQDPGLVETQYF.

The CDR3 region is CASSLTGASSGNTIYF. CDR3 DNA sequence: TGTGCCAGCAGCCTCACAGGGGCCTCCTCTGGAAACACCATATATTTT. The rearrangement links TRBV4-2 to TRBJ1-3, with 7 bases matching TRBD1. Per germline, CDR1 LGHNA and CDR2 YNFKEQ. CDR3 length: 16 residues. V lost 4 bases and J lost 0; bases outside the gene matches: 6.

This clone has a single count. V is TRBV24-1 and J is TRBJ1-4; D unresolved. V was pared by 4 bases and J by 8 bases, with 22 bases between. The CDR3 extends over 17 amino acids. In germline, CDR1 is KGHDR, CDR2 SFDVKD. The CDR3 is CATSDPPGEGFWEKLFF. The CDR3 nucleotides read TGTGCCACCAGTGACCCCCCCGGGGAGGGATTCTGGGAAAAACTGTTTTTT.

This chain joins TRBV7-2 and TRBJ2-7; 13 bases agree with TRBD2. Germline V gene data show CDR1 as SGHTA and CDR2 as FQGNSA. V lost 3 bases and J lost 7; bases outside the gene matches: 15. The length of the CDR3 is 18 residues. Written as DNA, the CDR3 is TGTGCCAGCAGCTTTAAGGCGATACTAGCGGGGGGGCCGGGGGAGCAGTACTTC. Protein product: CASSFKAILAGGPGEQYF.